The 15 T cell receptor beta chains presented below share a single source sample, sequenced in a study of patients and donors after allogeneic stem cell transplantation. Via MiXCR, TCRdb re-called the RT-PCR reads, giving one row per CDR3 protein. Among 9,500 to 15,000 distinct CDR3 sequences listed, about 25% were seen once. Sequencing was performed on blood, either unsorted or a sorted T cell fraction (not recorded which). These receptor sequences come from a human donor who was either an allogeneic HSCT recipient or a stem cell or donor lymphocyte infusion donor (not recorded which). It is not recorded whose cells these are; they may come from a transplant donor.

The chain joins TRBV10-3 to TRBJ2-1; 7 nucleotides line up with TRBD2. The CDR3 has 14 amino acids. The V gene's germline CDR1 is ENHRY and CDR2 SYGVKD. With V trimmed by 8 bases and J by 4 bases, 8 bases remained unmatched. The CDR3 DNA follows: TGTGCCATCCGGGCGGGAGTGGTATACAATGAGCAGTTCTTC. Translating it yields CAIRAGVVYNEQFF.

This clonotype was found many times. The CDR3 spells CASSVNGLGNEQFF. The CDR3 bases are TGTGCCAGCAGTGTCAACGGTCTAGGCAATGAGCAGTTCTTC. The rearrangement links TRBV2 to TRBJ2-1; unclear D gene. V was shortened by 4 bases and J by 6 bases, with 13 bases between the two germline ends. In germline, CDR1 is SNHLY, CDR2 FYNNEI. This CDR3 comprises 14 residues.

This sequence joins TRBV5-1 and TRBJ2-7, with 14 positions matching TRBD2. Germline CDR1 is SGHRS and CDR2 is YFSETQ. CDR3 length equals 15 residues. The V gene end was trimmed by 3 bases and the J gene end by 2 bases; junction bases not matched to a gene: 1. The CDR3 here is CASSSGLAGAYEQYF. The CDR3 DNA sequence: TGCGCCAGCAGCTCGGGACTAGCGGGAGCCTACGAGCAGTACTTC.

This clonotype appeared many times. The chain employs TRBV11-2 and TRBJ1-4; TRBD1 might be the D (5 bases). V lost 4 bases and J lost 0, with 12 bases in between. Germline CDR1 SGHAT, CDR2 FQNNGV. The CDR3 has 16 residues. The CDR3 coding sequence is TGTGCCAGCAGCTGGGGGACGGTCGCAACTAATGAAAAACTGTTTTTT. Translating gives CASSWGTVATNEKLFF. Full variable domain (missing parts from reference TRBV11-2 and TRBJ1-4): EAGVAQSPRYKIIEKRQSVAFWCNPISGHATLYWYQQILGQGPKLLIQFQNNGVVDDSQLPKDRFSAERLKGVDSTLKIQPAKLEDSAVYLCASSWGTVATNEKLFFGSGTQLSVL.

This clonotype was observed a few times. V is TRBV7-2 and J is TRBJ2-5, with D uncertain. The CDR3 totals 14 residues. Germline CDR1 is SGHTA and CDR2 is FQGNSA. The germline V and J ends were trimmed by 4 bases and 4 bases, with 13 bases remaining between them. Here the CDR3 reads CASSSVVGRETQYF. CDR3 sequence (DNA): TGTGCCAGCAGCTCGGTAGTAGGACGAGAGACCCAGTACTTC. Supplemented by reference TRBV7-2 and TRBJ2-5, the full variable domain reads GAGVSQSPSNKVTEKGKDVELRCDPISGHTALYWYRQSLGQGLEFLIYFQGNSAPDKSGLPSDRFSAERTGGSVSTLTIQRTQQEDSAVYLCASSSVVGRETQYFGPGTRLLVL.

This clonotype was seen a handful of times. In DNA form, the CDR3 reads TGTGCCAGCAGTGGGGACAGGGGTGGGAGCACTGAAGCTTTCTTT. It codes for CASSGDRGGSTEAFF. This sequence joins TRBV6-5 and TRBJ1-1; TRBD1 agrees at 10 bases. V lost 5 bases to trimming and J lost 4 bases; unmatched junction nucleotides: 7. CDR1 and CDR2 (germline): MNHEY, SVGAGI. The CDR3 spans 15 residues.

This clonotype was observed at least ten times. V and J are TRBV7-8 and TRBJ2-1; the match to TRBD2 covers 9 bases. This CDR3 region has 17 residues. V gave up 7 bases and J gave up 5 bases; unmatched junction bases: 15. The germline CDR1 and CDR2 sequences are SGHVS and FQNEAQ. The CDR3 bases are TGTGCCAGCACACCCCAAGTAGTCCTAGCGGGGCACAATGAGCAGTTCTTC. Protein sequence: CASTPQVVLAGHNEQFF.

This clonotype was seen a handful of times. The chain joins TRBV3-1 to TRBJ2-4; 10 nucleotides agree with TRBD1. The ends lost 4 bases at V and 1 base at J; junction bases unmatched: 7. CDR3 length equals 17 residues. Germline V lookup: CDR1 LGHDT, CDR2 YNNKEL (reference sequence). Written as DNA, the CDR3 is TGTGCCAGCAGCCTCCTAAAGGACAGGGGGGCCAAAAACATTCAGTACTTC. It yields the protein CASSLLKDRGAKNIQYF. Full variable domain (remainder filled in from reference TRBV3-1 and TRBJ2-4): DTAVSQTPKYLVTQMGNDKSIKCEQNLGHDTMYWYKQDSKKFLKIMFSYNNKELIINETVPNRFSPKSPDKAHLNLHINSLELGDSAVYFCASSLLKDRGAKNIQYFGAGTRLSVL.

This chain uses TRBV4-3 with TRBJ1-1; D is uncertain. Trimming took off 0 bases at V and 10 bases at J, with 15 bases between the two ends. The germline gives CDR1 LGHNA, CDR2 YSLEER. The CDR3 consists of 14 residues. The CDR3 sequence is CASSQDRLPIAAFF. The CDR3 DNA is TGCGCCAGCAGCCAAGATAGGCTACCCATCGCAGCTTTCTTT.

This clonotype is medium-sized in the sample. This chain links TRBV12-3 or TRBV12-4 with TRBJ1-1; D remains unclear. The germline V and J ends were trimmed by 2 bases and 2 bases, with 6 bases remaining between them. The CDR3 is 13 residues long. In DNA, the CDR3 is TGTGCCAGCAGTTTAAGGGAAAACACTGAAGCTTTCTTT. It is translated as CASSLRENTEAFF.

This clonotype was detected only a few times. The V gene is TRBV7-9, the J gene TRBJ1-2, with a weak D call TRBD1 (5 bases). The CDR3 loop spans 15 amino acids. V was clipped by 0 bases and J by 6 bases, with 14 bases between them. Looked up from germline, CDR1 is SEHNR and CDR2 is FQNEAQ (reference sequence). The CDR3 spells CASSLAREKEDGYTF. Written as DNA, the CDR3 is TGTGCCAGCAGCTTAGCCAGGGAAAAGGAGGATGGCTACACCTTC. The variable domain in full, with the rest retrieved from reference TRBV7-9 and TRBJ1-2, is DTGVSQNPRHKITKRGQNVTFRCDPISEHNRLYWYRQTLGQGPEFLTYFQNEAQLEKSRLLSDRFSAERPKGSFSTLEIQRTEQGDSAMYLCASSLAREKEDGYTFGSGTRLTVV.

This clonotype is categorized as medium-sized. CDR3 amino acids: CASSSQGQGYYGYTF. The CDR3 DNA follows: TGTGCCAGCAGCTCTCAGGGACAGGGCTACTATGGCTACACCTTC. The chain combines TRBV6-5 with TRBJ1-2; 9 bases agree with TRBD1. The CDR3 is made up of 15 amino acids. Losses at the gene ends were 6 bases for V and 3 bases for J; bases not matched to a gene: 8. CDR1 MNHEY and CDR2 SVGAGI come from the germline V gene.

This clonotype was seen ten or more times. J is TRBJ2-7 and V is TRBV19; 8 nucleotides align to TRBD2. V shed 3 bases and J 6 bases; nucleotides not matched to a gene: 7. The CDR3 covers 14 residues. Germline values: CDR1 LNHDA, CDR2 SQIVND (reference sequence). Here the CDR3 reads CASSMGAGAAEQYF. The DNA of the CDR3 is TGTGCCAGTAGTATGGGAGCGGGAGCTGCCGAGCAGTACTTC.

The gene calls are TRBV6-2 or TRBV6-3 and TRBJ1-5; 9 bases are shared with TRBD1. Unmatched junction bases numbered 8, after V lost 5 bases and J lost 3 bases. There are 16 residues in the CDR3. The V gene's germline CDR1 is MNHEY and CDR2 SVGEGT. This CDR3 reads CASSKPGTGFNQPQHF. DNA of the CDR3: TGTGCCAGCAGTAAACCCGGGACAGGGTTCAATCAGCCCCAGCATTTT.

This clonotype was picked up one time. The J gene is TRBJ2-2, the V gene TRBV27; 7 nucleotides agree with TRBD2. V lost 8 bases to trimming and J lost 5 bases; unmatched junction nucleotides: 11. This CDR3 spans 15 amino acids. The germline V gene encodes CDR1 MNHEY and CDR2 SMNVEV (reference sequence). CDR3 nucleotides: TGTGCCAGCTCTCTTCTGCGGGAGCCAACCGGGGAGCTGTTTTTT. This encodes CASSLLREPTGELFF.